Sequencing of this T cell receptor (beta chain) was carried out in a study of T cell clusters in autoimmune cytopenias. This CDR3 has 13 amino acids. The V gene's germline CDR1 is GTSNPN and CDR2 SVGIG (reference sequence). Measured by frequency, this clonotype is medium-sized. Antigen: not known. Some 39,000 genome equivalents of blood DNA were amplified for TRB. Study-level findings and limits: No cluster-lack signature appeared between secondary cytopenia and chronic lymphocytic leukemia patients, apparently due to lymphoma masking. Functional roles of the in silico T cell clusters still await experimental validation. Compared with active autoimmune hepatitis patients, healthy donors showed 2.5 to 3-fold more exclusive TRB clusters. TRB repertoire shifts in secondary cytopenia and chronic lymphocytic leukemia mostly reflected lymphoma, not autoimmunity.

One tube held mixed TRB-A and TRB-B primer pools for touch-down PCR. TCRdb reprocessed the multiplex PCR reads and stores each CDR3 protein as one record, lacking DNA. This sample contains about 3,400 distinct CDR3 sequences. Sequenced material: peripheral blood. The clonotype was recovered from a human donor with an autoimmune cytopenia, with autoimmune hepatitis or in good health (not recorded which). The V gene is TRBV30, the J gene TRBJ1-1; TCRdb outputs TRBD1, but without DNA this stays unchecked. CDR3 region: CAWSAGTRTEAFF.